Sequencing of this TCR beta chain was carried out in a study of OX40 agonist ivuxolimab in advanced cancers. The method was immunoSEQ multiplex PCR; TCRdb's version includes in-frame clones alone and lacks a portion of them. The repertoire holds 84,000 or so clones, about 89% seen once, with approximately 0.39% in the top ten. Germline CDR1 reads SSHAT; CDR2 reads FNYEAQ (reference sequence). Trimming cost V 5 bases and J 1 base; bases outside gene matches: 3. CDR3 size: 15 residues. Patients had blood sampled at baseline and again on cycle 4 day 1 and cycle 7 day 1. This sample comprised CD4+ or CD8+ T cells sorted from blood, obtained in a trial of the OX40 agonist ivuxolimab. The chain links TRBV7-7 to TRBJ2-3, with 10 positions matching TRBD2. The sequence derives from an adult with an advanced solid tumor such as melanoma, head and neck, liver or kidney cancer. DNA of the CDR3: TGTGCCAGCAGCGCAGGACTAGCGGGCACAGATACGCAGTATTTT. Translated: CASSAGLAGTDTQYF.